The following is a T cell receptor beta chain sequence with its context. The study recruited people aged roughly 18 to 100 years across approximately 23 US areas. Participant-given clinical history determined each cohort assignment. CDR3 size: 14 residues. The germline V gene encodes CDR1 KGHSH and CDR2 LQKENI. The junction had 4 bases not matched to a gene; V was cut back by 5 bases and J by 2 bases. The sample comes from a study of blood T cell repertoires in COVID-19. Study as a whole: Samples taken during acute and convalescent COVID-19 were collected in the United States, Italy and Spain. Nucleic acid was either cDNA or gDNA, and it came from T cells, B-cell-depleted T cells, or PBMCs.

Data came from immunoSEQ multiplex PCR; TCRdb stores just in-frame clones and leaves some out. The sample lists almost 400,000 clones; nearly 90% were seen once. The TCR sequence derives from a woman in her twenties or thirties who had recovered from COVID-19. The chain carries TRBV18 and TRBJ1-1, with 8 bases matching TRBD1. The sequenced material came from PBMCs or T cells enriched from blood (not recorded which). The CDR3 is CASSSDRGNTEAFF. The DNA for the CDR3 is TGTGCCAGCTCATCCGACAGGGGAAACACTGAAGCTTTCTTT.